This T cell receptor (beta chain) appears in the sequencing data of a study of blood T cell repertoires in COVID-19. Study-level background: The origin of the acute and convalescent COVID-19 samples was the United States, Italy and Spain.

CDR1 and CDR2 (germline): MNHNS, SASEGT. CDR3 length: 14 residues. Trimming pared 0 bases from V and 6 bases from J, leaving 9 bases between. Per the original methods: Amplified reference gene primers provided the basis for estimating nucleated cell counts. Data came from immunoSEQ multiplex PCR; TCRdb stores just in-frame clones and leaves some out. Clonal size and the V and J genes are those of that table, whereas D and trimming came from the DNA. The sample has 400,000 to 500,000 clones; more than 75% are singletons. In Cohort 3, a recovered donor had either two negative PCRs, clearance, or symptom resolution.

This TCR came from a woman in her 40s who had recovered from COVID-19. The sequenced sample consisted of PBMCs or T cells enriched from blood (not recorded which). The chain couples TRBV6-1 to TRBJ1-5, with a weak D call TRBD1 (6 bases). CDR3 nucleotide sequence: TGTGCCAGCAGTGAAGCACTAGGGGGTCAGCCCCAGCATTTT. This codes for CASSEALGGQPQHF.